Listed below are T cell receptor beta chains from one sample, sequenced in a study of follicular helper T cells after annual influenza vaccination. Data came from immunoSEQ multiplex PCR; TCRdb stores just in-frame clones and leaves some out. The sample has about 9,400 clones, roughly 80% seen once. This specimen was CXCR5+ CD38- circulating T follicular helper cells from blood, taken on the day of influenza vaccination. These receptors all come from an adult who received the influenza vaccine. Both conserved end residues are part of each CDR3. The D gene is left open where the match is weak. Clone size appears in some rows only: once, few, many, or a class for an expanded clone.

v_gene	j_gene	abundance	d_gene	CDR3nt	CDR3aa
TRBV14	TRBJ1-1	-	TRBD1	TGTGCCAGCAGCCAATTAACAGGGGGCTGGACTGAAGCTTTCTTT	CASSQLTGGWTEAFF
TRBV28	TRBJ1-2	-	TRBD1	TGTGCCAGCAGTTCGGACAGGGGGCGCGTAGGTGGCTACACCTTC	CASSSDRGRVGGYTF
TRBV5-1	TRBJ1-2	-	-	TGCGCCAGCAGCTTGGTGGCCAGCGGGTACTATGGCTACACCTTC	CASSLVASGYYGYTF
TRBV10-3	TRBJ2-1	-	-	TGTGCCATCAGTGAAGGGCAGAAAAACTACAATGAGCAGTTCTTC	CAISEGQKNYNEQFF
TRBV5-1	TRBJ2-1	-	-	TGCGCCAGCAGCCGGGGGACTGGCTACAATGAGCAGTTCTTC	CASSRGTGYNEQFF
TRBV7-8	TRBJ2-3	-	-	TGTGCCAGCAGCCTACAGATAACAGGGAAAGATACGCAGTATTTT	CASSLQITGKDTQYF
TRBV5-1	TRBJ2-2	-	-	TGCGCCAGCAGCTCACCGCGAGGGGACCCCGTCCCCGGGGAGCTGTTTTTT	CASSSPRGDPVPGELFF
TRBV5-5	TRBJ2-7	once	TRBD2	TGTGCCAGCAGCTTGGGCGGGACTAGCCCTTCCTACGAGCAGTACTTC	CASSLGGTSPSYEQYF
TRBV7-6	TRBJ2-5	-	-	TGTGCCAGCAGCTTACCGGGTTCCGGTGGGGAGACCCAGTACTTC	CASSLPGSGGETQYF
TRBV7-9	TRBJ2-7	-	TRBD2	TGTGCCAGCAGCCTATGGGGACTAGCGGGAGGGTACGAGCAGTACTTC	CASSLWGLAGGYEQYF
TRBV2	TRBJ2-7	-	-	TGTGCCAGCAGTGAGAACTACGAGCAGTACTTC	CASSENYEQYF
TRBV7-9	TRBJ2-1	once	-	TGTGCCAGCAGTAGAAGAAGTGAGCAGTTCTTC	CASSRRSEQFF
TRBV6-5	TRBJ2-5	once	TRBD1	TGTGCCAGCAGTTTTTGGACAGGAGGTAGAGGAGAGACCCAGTACTTC	CASSFWTGGRGETQYF
TRBV5-1	TRBJ2-2	-	-	TGCGCCAGCAGCTCGGGACTCTCGAACACCGGGGAGCTGTTTTTT	CASSSGLSNTGELFF
TRBV28	TRBJ1-1	-	-	TGTGCCAGCAGTTTAATCACTGGGAACACTGAAGCTTTCTTT	CASSLITGNTEAFF
TRBV6-1	TRBJ1-2	-	-	TGTGCCAGCAGTGAAAGTGAGGGTCCGGGGGGCTACACCTTC	CASSESEGPGGYTF
TRBV5-1	TRBJ2-3	-	TRBD2	TGCGCCAGCAGCCTGACTAGCGGGGTTCTGGGTACGCAGTATTTT	CASSLTSGVLGTQYF
TRBV27	TRBJ2-1	-	TRBD1	TGTGCCAGCAGTTTACCGGGACAGGGATCGGGTGAGCAGTTCTTC	CASSLPGQGSGEQFF
TRBV5-4	TRBJ2-1	-	TRBD2	TGTGCCAGCAGCTTGGATGGGGGGGGGAGACCCGAGCAGTTCTTC	CASSLDGGGRPEQFF
TRBV2	TRBJ2-1	-	TRBD2	TGTGCCAGCAAGGGACTACTGGAACGGCAACACTACAATGAGCAGTTCTTC	CASKGLLERQHYNEQFF
TRBV2	TRBJ2-5	-	TRBD2	TGTGCCCCGGGGCGGGAGGCCCTTGGGGAGACCCAGTACTTC	CAPGREALGETQYF
TRBV18	TRBJ2-5	-	-	TGTGCCAGCTCACCATCCCTCCAAGAGACCCAGTACTTC	CASSPSLQETQYF
TRBV18	TRBJ2-3	-	-	TGTGCCAGCTCACCGAGTTTGACACAGGAAACAGATACGCAGTATTTT	CASSPSLTQETDTQYF
TRBV29-1	TRBJ1-1	-	TRBD1	TGCAGCGTTCGGGGGGGGAGGGGGCAGGACACTGAAGCTTTCTTT	CSVRGGRGQDTEAFF
TRBV27	TRBJ2-3	-	TRBD2	TGTGCCAGCAGTTTAGGCGGGAGTCGTACGGATACGCAGTATTTT	CASSLGGSRTDTQYF
TRBV15	TRBJ1-4	-	TRBD1	TGTGCCACCAGCAGAGGTCAGGGGGCGGTTGAAAAACTGTTTTTT	CATSRGQGAVEKLFF
TRBV27	TRBJ1-2	-	-	TGTGCCAGCAGTGGGCTACAGGGTCAGAACTATGGCTACACCTTC	CASSGLQGQNYGYTF
TRBV5-1	TRBJ2-3	-	TRBD2	TGCGCCAGCAGCTCCGGGACTAGCGGGAGTGGCGGCACAGATACGCAGTATTTT	CASSSGTSGSGGTDTQYF
TRBV28	TRBJ2-7	few	TRBD2	TGTGCCAGTGTCGGGAGGTTCTCCTACGAGCAGTACTTC	CASVGRFSYEQYF
TRBV12-5	TRBJ2-1	-	-	TGTGCTAGTGGACCTGAGGCATTGTATGTGAGGGAGCAGTTCTTC	CASGPEALYVREQFF
TRBV5-1	TRBJ2-7	-	TRBD1	TGCGCCAGCAGCCCACAGGGGGCGTCAAACGAGCAGTACTTC	CASSPQGASNEQYF
TRBV6-1	TRBJ2-7	-	TRBD1	TGTGCCACCACAGGGGTTGTCTACGAGCAGTACTTC	CATTGVVYEQYF